This paragraph covers one T cell receptor beta chain sequence. Libraries were prepared by immunoSEQ multiplex PCR; TCRdb keeps only in-frame clonotypes and omits some of them. Found here are 30,000 to 45,000 clones, over 80% of them singletons; the top ten hold 25% to 40%. The data stem from a study of OX40 agonist ivuxolimab in advanced cancers. Study context: Dose-escalation cases comprised hepatocellular carcinoma, melanoma, renal cell or head and neck cancer.

This CDR3 region has 17 residues. V dropped 7 bases and J dropped 4; count of bases not matched to a gene: 13. Germline CDR1 MRHNA, CDR2 SNTAGT. This specimen consisted of CD4+ or CD8+ T cells sorted from blood, obtained in a trial of the OX40 agonist ivuxolimab. The chain recombines TRBV6-4 with TRBJ2-3; 11 bases align to TRBD2. This TCR derives from an adult with an advanced solid tumor such as melanoma, head and neck, liver or kidney cancer. The CDR3 DNA follows: TGTGCCAGCAACCTTTTCTCCGGGACTAGCGGTTCAGATACGCAGTATTTT. This codes for CASNLFSGTSGSDTQYF.